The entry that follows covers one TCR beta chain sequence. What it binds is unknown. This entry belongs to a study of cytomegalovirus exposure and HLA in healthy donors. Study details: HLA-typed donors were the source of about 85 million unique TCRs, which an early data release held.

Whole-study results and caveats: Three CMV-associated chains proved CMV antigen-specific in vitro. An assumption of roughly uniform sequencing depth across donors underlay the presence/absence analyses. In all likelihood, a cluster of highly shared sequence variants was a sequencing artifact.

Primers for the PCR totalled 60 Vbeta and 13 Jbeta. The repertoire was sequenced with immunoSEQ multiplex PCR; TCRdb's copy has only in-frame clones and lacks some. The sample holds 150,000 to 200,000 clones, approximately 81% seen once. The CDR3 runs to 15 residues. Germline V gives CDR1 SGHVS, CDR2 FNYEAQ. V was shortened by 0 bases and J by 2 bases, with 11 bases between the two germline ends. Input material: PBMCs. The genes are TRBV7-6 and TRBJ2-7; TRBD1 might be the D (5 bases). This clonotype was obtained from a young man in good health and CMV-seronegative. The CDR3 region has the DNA TGTGCCAGCAGCTTAGCGGAGACAGTAACCTACGAGCAGTACTTC. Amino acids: CASSLAETVTYEQYF.